This is a list of T cell receptor beta chains from one sample in a study of blood T cell repertoires in COVID-19. Method: immunoSEQ multiplex PCR; TCRdb's copy keeps in-frame clones and lacks some. Among 64,000 or so clones listed, 70% to 80% were seen once. Material: peripheral blood. The receptors derive from a human donor in a cohort sampled during active COVID-19. Both conserved end residues are part of each CDR3. The order of the fields is V gene, D gene, CDR3 length, J gene, clone size, CDR3 DNA, CDR3 protein. D genes are given only for firm matches. A clone size is listed for some rows: how often the clone was seen (once, few, many), or a class if it is expanded.

V gene: TRBV7-2
D gene: -
CDR3 length: 14
J gene: TRBJ2-7
clone size: -
CDR3 DNA: TGTGCCAGCAGCTTTGTTGCGGGGCCCTACGAGCAGTACTTC
CDR3 protein: CASSFVAGPYEQYF

V gene: TRBV18
D gene: TRBD1
CDR3 length: 16
J gene: TRBJ2-7
clone size: -
CDR3 DNA: TGTGCCAGCTCACCCATACGAGGACAGGGGAACTACGAGCAGTACTTC
CDR3 protein: CASSPIRGQGNYEQYF

V gene: TRBV9
D gene: TRBD2
CDR3 length: 17
J gene: TRBJ2-7
clone size: -
CDR3 DNA: TGTGCCAGCAGCCCACCGTCCCTAGCGGGCCTCTTCTACGAGCAGTACTTC
CDR3 protein: CASSPPSLAGLFYEQYF

V gene: TRBV5-1
D gene: TRBD2
CDR3 length: 15
J gene: TRBJ2-1
clone size: -
CDR3 DNA: TGCGCCAGCAGCGGGGGGACTAGCGGGAGTATTGAGCAGTTCTTC
CDR3 protein: CASSGGTSGSIEQFF

V gene: TRBV27
D gene: -
CDR3 length: 12
J gene: TRBJ2-7
clone size: -
CDR3 DNA: TGTGCCAGCGGTTTCAGCTCCTACGAGCAGTACTTC
CDR3 protein: CASGFSSYEQYF

V gene: TRBV25-1
D gene: -
CDR3 length: 15
J gene: TRBJ2-6
clone size: -
CDR3 DNA: TGTGCCAGCGGAGATGGAGGGGATGGGGCCAACGTCCTGACTTTC
CDR3 protein: CASGDGGDGANVLTF

V gene: TRBV7-3
D gene: -
CDR3 length: 13
J gene: TRBJ2-3
clone size: -
CDR3 DNA: TGTGCCAGCAGACAAGGACCGGGGGATACGCAGTATTTT
CDR3 protein: CASRQGPGDTQYF

V gene: TRBV24-1
D gene: -
CDR3 length: 15
J gene: TRBJ2-5
clone size: once
CDR3 DNA: TGTGCCACCAGTAAAATACAGGGACCCCAAGAGACCCAGTACTTC
CDR3 protein: CATSKIQGPQETQYF

V gene: TRBV6-5
D gene: TRBD2
CDR3 length: 15
J gene: TRBJ2-5
clone size: once
CDR3 DNA: TGTGCCAGCACCGGACGGCTAGCGGGGGCAGGGCCCCAGTACTTC
CDR3 protein: CASTGRLAGAGPQYF

V gene: TRBV24-1
D gene: -
CDR3 length: 13
J gene: TRBJ2-5
clone size: -
CDR3 DNA: TGTGCCTCTAGGGGGAGGGCTGAGGAGACCCAGTACTTC
CDR3 protein: CASRGRAEETQYF

V gene: TRBV7-2
D gene: TRBD2
CDR3 length: 19
J gene: TRBJ2-3
clone size: many
CDR3 DNA: TGTGCCAGCACCCCGGGGACTAGCGGGAGGGCGAGAATCACAGATACGCAGTATTTT
CDR3 protein: CASTPGTSGRARITDTQYF

V gene: TRBV6-2/TRBV6-3
D gene: -
CDR3 length: 14
J gene: TRBJ2-2
clone size: medium-sized
CDR3 DNA: TGTGCCAGCAGTAGTTTCGGGACTGTTAGGGAGCTGTTTTTT
CDR3 protein: CASSSFGTVRELFF

V gene: TRBV5-8
D gene: TRBD1
CDR3 length: 15
J gene: TRBJ2-1
clone size: -
CDR3 DNA: TGTGCCAGCAGCCCCGGGACAGGGCTAATTTATGAGCAGTTCTTC
CDR3 protein: CASSPGTGLIYEQFF

V gene: TRBV11-2
D gene: -
CDR3 length: 14
J gene: TRBJ1-2
clone size: -
CDR3 DNA: TGTGCCAGCAGCTTAGAGGGGGCATCCTACGGCTACACCTTC
CDR3 protein: CASSLEGASYGYTF

V gene: TRBV7-9
D gene: TRBD1
CDR3 length: 14
J gene: TRBJ1-4
clone size: -
CDR3 DNA: TGTGCCAGCAGCGGGACAGAGCTTAATGAAAAACTGTTTTTT
CDR3 protein: CASSGTELNEKLFF

V gene: TRBV6-1
D gene: TRBD1
CDR3 length: 16
J gene: TRBJ2-7
clone size: -
CDR3 DNA: TGTGCCAGCAGTGAAGTTCCGGGACAGGGGGCGGGCGAGCAGTACTTC
CDR3 protein: CASSEVPGQGAGEQYF

V gene: TRBV9
D gene: TRBD1
CDR3 length: 15
J gene: TRBJ2-5
clone size: -
CDR3 DNA: TGTGCCAGCAGCGCTTCCCCCGGGACAGAAGAGACCCAGTACTTC
CDR3 protein: CASSASPGTEETQYF

V gene: TRBV5-1
D gene: -
CDR3 length: 12
J gene: TRBJ2-7
clone size: -
CDR3 DNA: TGCGCCAGCAGCTGGGGACTGGCCGAGCAGTACTTC
CDR3 protein: CASSWGLAEQYF

V gene: TRBV3-1/TRBV3-2
D gene: -
CDR3 length: 18
J gene: TRBJ1-4
clone size: -
CDR3 DNA: TGTGCCAGCAGCCAAGACTCCACTCGACAGGCGAAAAATGAAAAACTGTTTTTT
CDR3 protein: CASSQDSTRQAKNEKLFF

V gene: TRBV7-9
D gene: -
CDR3 length: 13
J gene: TRBJ1-4
clone size: -
CDR3 DNA: TGTGCCAGCAGCACCCAGGCTTACGGAAAACTGTTTTTT
CDR3 protein: CASSTQAYGKLFF

V gene: TRBV5-1
D gene: -
CDR3 length: 15
J gene: TRBJ2-7
clone size: few
CDR3 DNA: TGCGCCAGCAGCTTGCCCGAGGAGAGCTCCTACGAGCAGTACTTC
CDR3 protein: CASSLPEESSYEQYF

V gene: TRBV10-2
D gene: -
CDR3 length: 16
J gene: TRBJ1-1
clone size: -
CDR3 DNA: TGCGCCAGCAGCCCATGGAATACAGAGATGAACACTGAAGCTTTCTTT
CDR3 protein: CASSPWNTEMNTEAFF

V gene: TRBV2
D gene: TRBD2
CDR3 length: 14
J gene: TRBJ2-7
clone size: -
CDR3 DNA: TGTGCCACACAGACACCACTAGCGCCCTACGAGCAGTACTTC
CDR3 protein: CATQTPLAPYEQYF

V gene: TRBV15
D gene: TRBD1
CDR3 length: 19
J gene: TRBJ1-4
clone size: -
CDR3 DNA: TGTGCCACCAGCAGAGTTTGGACAGGGGGATCCGGACTGAATGAAAAACTGTTTTTT
CDR3 protein: CATSRVWTGGSGLNEKLFF

V gene: TRBV5-6
D gene: -
CDR3 length: 14
J gene: TRBJ2-5
clone size: -
CDR3 DNA: TGTGCCAGCAGCACTCCAGGGATCCAAGAGACCCAGTACTTC
CDR3 protein: CASSTPGIQETQYF

V gene: TRBV4-3
D gene: -
CDR3 length: 16
J gene: TRBJ2-6
clone size: -
CDR3 DNA: TGCGCCAGCAGCCAAGATGGGACAACTGGGGCCAACGTCCTGACTTTC
CDR3 protein: CASSQDGTTGANVLTF

V gene: TRBV28
D gene: -
CDR3 length: 15
J gene: TRBJ2-2
clone size: -
CDR3 DNA: TGTGCCAGCAGTTCGATGACAGCCGATGGCGGGGAGCTGTTTTTT
CDR3 protein: CASSSMTADGGELFF

V gene: TRBV28
D gene: -
CDR3 length: 14
J gene: TRBJ2-7
clone size: -
CDR3 DNA: TGTGCCAGCAGTTTATCGGGCAGGGACTACGAGCAGTACTTC
CDR3 protein: CASSLSGRDYEQYF

V gene: TRBV5-4
D gene: -
CDR3 length: 17
J gene: TRBJ2-1
clone size: -
CDR3 DNA: TGTGCCAGCAGCTTGGTCCTAAAGGGAGGGGGTTACAATGAGCAGTTCTTC
CDR3 protein: CASSLVLKGGGYNEQFF

V gene: TRBV4-1
D gene: -
CDR3 length: 15
J gene: TRBJ1-2
clone size: -
CDR3 DNA: TGCGCCAGCAGCCAAGTTCTGGGGCCGAGCTATGGCTACACCTTC
CDR3 protein: CASSQVLGPSYGYTF

V gene: TRBV3-1/TRBV3-2
D gene: -
CDR3 length: 16
J gene: TRBJ2-6
clone size: -
CDR3 DNA: TGTGCCAGCAGCCCCCACTCCGGGGATAAAGCCAACGTCCTGACTTTC
CDR3 protein: CASSPHSGDKANVLTF

V gene: TRBV4-3
D gene: -
CDR3 length: 14
J gene: TRBJ1-2
clone size: -
CDR3 DNA: -
CDR3 protein: CASSQGLVGQGIAF

V gene: TRBV5-5
D gene: TRBD1
CDR3 length: 15
J gene: TRBJ1-3
clone size: -
CDR3 DNA: TGTGCCAGCAGCTCGACAGGGGGATATGGAAACACCATATATTTT
CDR3 protein: CASSSTGGYGNTIYF

V gene: TRBV7-2
D gene: -
CDR3 length: 16
J gene: TRBJ2-1
clone size: -
CDR3 DNA: TGTGCCAGCAGCTTAGACGGCGGGCGGGGCTACAATGAGCAGTTCTTC
CDR3 protein: CASSLDGGRGYNEQFF

V gene: TRBV11-2
D gene: -
CDR3 length: 15
J gene: TRBJ2-7
clone size: -
CDR3 DNA: TGTGCCAGCAGCTTAGGCCTCACCGGGGTCTACGAGCAGTACTTC
CDR3 protein: CASSLGLTGVYEQYF

V gene: TRBV6-2/TRBV6-3
D gene: TRBD2
CDR3 length: 15
J gene: TRBJ2-1
clone size: few
CDR3 DNA: TGTGCCAGCAGTTACTCTGGTAGCGGGAGTCGAGAGCAGTTCTTC
CDR3 protein: CASSYSGSGSREQFF

V gene: TRBV3-1/TRBV3-2
D gene: -
CDR3 length: 13
J gene: TRBJ2-3
clone size: -
CDR3 DNA: TGTGCCAGCAGCTACGCTAAAGCAGATACGCAGTATTTT
CDR3 protein: CASSYAKADTQYF

V gene: TRBV24-1
D gene: -
CDR3 length: 15
J gene: TRBJ2-2
clone size: -
CDR3 DNA: TGTGCCACCAGTGATACCCACACGAACACCGGGGAGCTGTTTTTT
CDR3 protein: CATSDTHTNTGELFF

V gene: TRBV7-3
D gene: TRBD2
CDR3 length: 15
J gene: TRBJ2-2
clone size: -
CDR3 DNA: TGTGCCAGCAGCCCCACCGGGACTACCGCCGGGGAGCTGTTTTTT
CDR3 protein: CASSPTGTTAGELFF

V gene: TRBV5-1
D gene: TRBD1
CDR3 length: 14
J gene: TRBJ2-7
clone size: -
CDR3 DNA: TGCGCCAGCAGCCGCCAAGGGACAGGGGACGAGCAGTACTTC
CDR3 protein: CASSRQGTGDEQYF

V gene: TRBV5-1
D gene: -
CDR3 length: 16
J gene: TRBJ1-2
clone size: -
CDR3 DNA: TGCGCCAGCAGTGATACATCACGCGGAACGAACTATGGCTACACCTTC
CDR3 protein: CASSDTSRGTNYGYTF

V gene: TRBV27
D gene: TRBD2
CDR3 length: 14
J gene: TRBJ2-1
clone size: few
CDR3 DNA: TGTGCCAGCTCGGGACTAGCGGGATCGGGGGAGCAGTTCTTC
CDR3 protein: CASSGLAGSGEQFF

V gene: TRBV28
D gene: TRBD1
CDR3 length: 16
J gene: TRBJ2-3
clone size: -
CDR3 DNA: TGTGCCAGCAGCCTACACAGGGGGCCAAGCACAGATACGCAGTATTTT
CDR3 protein: CASSLHRGPSTDTQYF

V gene: TRBV6-1
D gene: -
CDR3 length: 16
J gene: TRBJ2-7
clone size: -
CDR3 DNA: TGTGCCAGCAGTGGCGGCGACCAGACGAGGGTCTACGAGCAGTACTTC
CDR3 protein: CASSGGDQTRVYEQYF

V gene: TRBV9
D gene: -
CDR3 length: 16
J gene: TRBJ1-4
clone size: -
CDR3 DNA: TGTGCCAGCAGCGCCTGGGGGGGAGCAACTAATGAAAAACTGTTTTTT
CDR3 protein: CASSAWGGATNEKLFF

V gene: TRBV14
D gene: TRBD1
CDR3 length: 15
J gene: TRBJ2-7
clone size: -
CDR3 DNA: TGTGCCAGCAGCCTCTACCGGGACAGGGGGAACGAGCAGTACTTC
CDR3 protein: CASSLYRDRGNEQYF

V gene: TRBV4-3
D gene: -
CDR3 length: 15
J gene: TRBJ2-2
clone size: -
CDR3 DNA: TGCGCCAGCAGCCAAGTAGTGCGAGACACCGGGGAGCTGTTTTTT
CDR3 protein: CASSQVVRDTGELFF

V gene: TRBV6-6
D gene: -
CDR3 length: 15
J gene: TRBJ1-1
clone size: -
CDR3 DNA: TGTGCCAGCAGTTACTCGAAGGCGGCGAACACTGAAGCTTTCTTT
CDR3 protein: CASSYSKAANTEAFF

V gene: TRBV11-2
D gene: -
CDR3 length: 16
J gene: TRBJ2-7
clone size: -
CDR3 DNA: TGTGCCAGCAGCTCCCTTCTGAGGGCCTCATCCTACGAGCAGTACTTC
CDR3 protein: CASSSLLRASSYEQYF

V gene: TRBV30
D gene: -
CDR3 length: 13
J gene: TRBJ1-5
clone size: -
CDR3 DNA: TGTGCCTGGAGTGTACAGGCTAATCAGCCCCAGCATTTT
CDR3 protein: CAWSVQANQPQHF

V gene: TRBV3-1/TRBV3-2
D gene: TRBD1
CDR3 length: 16
J gene: TRBJ2-7
clone size: -
CDR3 DNA: TGTGCCAGCAGCCAAGCGGGGACAGTAAATCCTTACGAGCAGTACTTC
CDR3 protein: CASSQAGTVNPYEQYF

V gene: TRBV2
D gene: TRBD2
CDR3 length: 13
J gene: TRBJ2-7
clone size: -
CDR3 DNA: TGTGCCAGCAGTCTAGCGGGAGGTGACGAGCAGTACTTC
CDR3 protein: CASSLAGGDEQYF

V gene: TRBV9
D gene: -
CDR3 length: 15
J gene: TRBJ2-7
clone size: -
CDR3 DNA: TGTGCCAGCAGCGTAGATCCGGACGGGGTCTCCGAGCAGTACTTC
CDR3 protein: CASSVDPDGVSEQYF

V gene: TRBV7-9
D gene: TRBD1
CDR3 length: 16
J gene: TRBJ2-7
clone size: -
CDR3 DNA: TGTGCCAGCAGCCTGGCCAGGGGGCGCCTCTCCTACGAGCAGTACTTC
CDR3 protein: CASSLARGRLSYEQYF

V gene: TRBV5-1
D gene: TRBD2
CDR3 length: 16
J gene: TRBJ2-5
clone size: -
CDR3 DNA: TGCGCCAGCAGCTTGACTAGCGGGAGGGCCGGAGAGACCCAGTACTTC
CDR3 protein: CASSLTSGRAGETQYF

V gene: TRBV7-9
D gene: -
CDR3 length: 15
J gene: TRBJ1-2
clone size: -
CDR3 DNA: TGTGCCAGCAGCCACTTAAGGGCAGGGGAAAATGGCTACACCTTC
CDR3 protein: CASSHLRAGENGYTF